The rows below give T cell receptor beta chains drawn from one sample of a study of molecular identifiers for immune sequencing clone quantification. TCRdb re-analysed the PCR reads in MiXCR, keeping a single row per CDR3 protein. The table shows over 600,000 distinct CDR3 sequences, with 15% to 20% occurring only once. Sequences were obtained from naive CD8+ T cells from blood, with Jurkat cell RNA spiked in. Source of these receptors: a human donor in good health. Some libraries in this study had Jurkat cell RNA spiked in. CDR3s include the opening cysteine and the closing phenylalanine or tryptophan. A D gene is named only where the DNA matches it firmly. Size is stated for part of the rows, as once, few or many counts, or as a class when the clone is expanded.

J: TRBJ2-7; D: TRBD1; size: many; V: TRBV28; CDR3: CASSLRGLSSGEQYF; DNA: TGTGCCAGCAGTTTAAGGGGGCTTAGTTCGGGCGAGCAGTACTTC
J: TRBJ2-7; D: TRBD1; size: many; V: TRBV15; CDR3: CATSTLPGGPYEQYF; DNA: TGTGCCACCAGCACTCTCCCAGGGGGACCATACGAGCAGTACTTC
J: TRBJ2-1; D: NA; size: many; V: TRBV20-1; CDR3: CSASPESEYDEQFF; DNA: TGCAGTGCTAGTCCCGAGTCGGAATATGATGAGCAGTTCTTC
J: TRBJ2-1; D: TRBD2; size: once; V: TRBV5-8; CDR3: CASSPGTSSYNGQFF; DNA: TGTGCCAGCAGCCCCGGGACTAGCAGTTACAATGGGCAGTTCTTC
J: TRBJ2-7; D: NA; size: many; V: TRBV12-3/TRBV12-4; CDR3: CASSLGRFVEQYF; DNA: TGTGCCAGCAGTTTAGGCCGGTTTGTCGAGCAGTACTTC
J: TRBJ2-5; D: TRBD2; size: NA; V: TRBV20-1; CDR3: CSARDLAGLEGTQYF; DNA: TGCAGTGCTAGAGACTTAGCGGGTTTGGAGGGGACCCAGTACTTC
J: TRBJ2-5; D: TRBD2; size: NA; V: TRBV13; CDR3: CASSFLGAGGRQEAQYF; DNA: TGTGCCAGCAGCTTCTTAGGAGCGGGGGGGCGACAAGAGGCCCAGTACTTC
J: TRBJ1-1; D: NA; size: many; V: TRBV6-5; CDR3: CASSLSSGQNTEAFF; DNA: TGTGCCAGCAGTTTATCATCCGGACAGAACACTGAAGCTTTCTTT
J: TRBJ2-7; D: NA; size: many; V: TRBV28; CDR3: CASSFSGTTAYEQYF; DNA: TGTGCCAGCAGTTTCTCCGGGACAACAGCCTACGAGCAGTACTTC
J: TRBJ1-2; D: TRBD1; size: few; V: TRBV12-5; CDR3: CASGLPTGGNYGYTF; DNA: TGTGCTAGTGGCCTCCCGACAGGGGGCAACTATGGCTACACCTTC
J: TRBJ2-2; D: NA; size: NA; V: TRBV20-1; CDR3: CSATRANTGELFF; DNA: TGCAGTGCCACCCGAGCGAACACCGGGGAGCTGTTTTTT
J: TRBJ2-2; D: NA; size: many; V: TRBV29-1; CDR3: CSVLRGSGELFF; DNA: TGCAGCGTGCTGAGGGGATCCGGGGAGCTGTTTTTT
J: TRBJ2-3; D: NA; size: many; V: TRBV10-3; CDR3: CAISDWSTDTQYF; DNA: TGTGCCATCAGTGACTGGAGCACAGATACGCAGTATTTT
J: TRBJ1-2; D: NA; size: NA; V: TRBV20-1; CDR3: CSAVDNYGYTF; DNA: TGCAGTGCTGTCGATAACTATGGCTACACCTTC
J: TRBJ1-2; D: TRBD1; size: NA; V: TRBV13; CDR3: CASGQRGRGDYGYTF; DNA: TGTGCCAGCGGGCAAAGGGGGCGCGGAGACTATGGCTACACCTTC
J: TRBJ1-5; D: TRBD1; size: NA; V: TRBV6-5; CDR3: CASRDRGNNQPQHF; DNA: TGTGCCAGCCGGGACAGGGGGAACAATCAGCCCCAGCATTTT
J: TRBJ2-7; D: TRBD2; size: many; V: TRBV20-1; CDR3: CSARDVAGGPHEQYF; DNA: TGCAGTGCTAGAGATGTAGCGGGGGGGCCCCACGAGCAGTACTTC
J: TRBJ2-7; D: NA; size: few; V: TRBV24-1; CDR3: CATSDTAGSRHEQYF; DNA: TGTGCCACCAGTGACACGGCTGGGTCCCGTCACGAGCAGTACTTC
J: TRBJ1-5; D: TRBD1; size: many; V: TRBV4-2; CDR3: CASSPTMGQVNQPQHF; DNA: TGTGCCAGCAGCCCCACGATGGGACAGGTCAATCAGCCCCAGCATTTT
J: TRBJ2-3; D: NA; size: many; V: TRBV7-6; CDR3: CASSLGPGMGTDTQYF; DNA: TGTGCCAGCAGCTTAGGTCCAGGGATGGGCACAGATACGCAGTATTTT
J: TRBJ2-3; D: TRBD2; size: few; V: TRBV15; CDR3: CATRQTSGGTDTQYF; DNA: TGTGCCACCAGGCAGACTAGCGGGGGAACAGATACGCAGTATTTT
J: TRBJ1-6; D: NA; size: few; V: TRBV4-3; CDR3: CASSQSTGLDSPLHF; DNA: TGCGCCAGCAGCCAATCGACAGGATTGGATTCACCCCTCCACTTT
J: TRBJ2-7; D: TRBD1; size: NA; V: TRBV4-3; CDR3: CASSQVTGQKIYEQYF; DNA: TGCGCCAGCAGCCAAGTAACGGGACAGAAGATCTACGAGCAGTACTTC
J: TRBJ2-7; D: NA; size: few; V: TRBV19; CDR3: CASGTGSGYEQYF; DNA: TGTGCCAGTGGAACAGGGAGCGGCTACGAGCAGTACTTC
J: TRBJ2-3; D: NA; size: many; V: TRBV25-1; CDR3: CASRYGDTQYF; DNA: TGTGCCAGCAGATACGGTGATACGCAGTATTTT
J: TRBJ2-7; D: NA; size: NA; V: TRBV9; CDR3: CASSVGGTPYEQYF; DNA: TGTGCCAGCAGCGTAGGTGGGACACCCTACGAGCAGTACTTC
J: TRBJ1-4; D: TRBD1; size: many; V: TRBV5-1; CDR3: CASAEERDSANEKLFF; DNA: TGCGCCAGCGCAGAAGAAAGGGACAGTGCTAATGAAAAACTGTTTTTT
J: TRBJ2-7; D: NA; size: NA; V: TRBV30; CDR3: CAWRKLRAITYEQYF; DNA: TGTGCCTGGAGAAAACTCCGGGCCATAACCTACGAGCAGTACTTC
J: TRBJ2-5; D: NA; size: few; V: TRBV10-1; CDR3: CASSESIGPSGETQYF; DNA: TGCGCCAGCAGTGAGTCTATAGGTCCTTCGGGAGAGACCCAGTACTTC
J: TRBJ2-1; D: NA; size: NA; V: TRBV19; CDR3: CVSSIGMAEQFF; DNA: TGTGTCAGTAGTATTGGGATGGCTGAGCAGTTCTTC
J: TRBJ2-3; D: TRBD2; size: many; V: TRBV7-6; CDR3: CASSLTSGGDTQYF; DNA: TGTGCCAGCAGCTTGACTAGCGGGGGCGATACGCAGTATTTT
J: TRBJ2-7; D: NA; size: few; V: TRBV10-3; CDR3: CAISEVVASYEQYF; DNA: TGTGCCATCAGTGAAGTGGTAGCCTCCTACGAGCAGTACTTC
J: TRBJ1-1; D: TRBD1; size: many; V: TRBV27; CDR3: CASRVTGTNTEAFF; DNA: TGTGCCAGCAGGGTGACAGGGACTAACACTGAAGCTTTCTTT
J: TRBJ2-3; D: TRBD1; size: NA; V: TRBV4-3; CDR3: CAGSAGQGSTDTQYF; DNA: TGCGCCGGCAGCGCAGGACAGGGATCTACAGATACGCAGTATTTT
J: TRBJ2-3; D: NA; size: many; V: TRBV29-1; CDR3: CSVLQGTSTDTQYF; DNA: TGCAGCGTCTTACAGGGGACTAGCACAGATACGCAGTATTTT
J: TRBJ2-5; D: NA; size: NA; V: TRBV27; CDR3: CASGIYRDWETQYF; DNA: TGTGCCAGCGGTATCTACAGGGATTGGGAGACCCAGTACTTC
J: TRBJ2-3; D: NA; size: many; V: TRBV24-1; CDR3: CASASSRGRHTDTQYF; DNA: TGTGCCAGCGCGTCATCCAGGGGGAGGCACACAGATACGCAGTATTTT
J: TRBJ1-3; D: NA; size: many; V: TRBV7-9; CDR3: CASSAPYIGVAGNTIYF; DNA: TGTGCCAGCAGCGCACCCTATATTGGGGTGGCTGGAAACACCATATATTTT
J: TRBJ2-7; D: NA; size: many; V: TRBV7-9; CDR3: CASSLKDRHYEQYF; DNA: TGTGCCAGCAGCTTAAAGGACCGACACTACGAGCAGTACTTC
J: TRBJ2-3; D: NA; size: many; V: TRBV12-3/TRBV12-4; CDR3: CASTSQGKLDTQYF; DNA: TGTGCCAGCACCTCCCAGGGGAAATTGGATACGCAGTATTTT
J: TRBJ2-7; D: NA; size: few; V: TRBV28; CDR3: CASSFAGESYEQYF; DNA: TGTGCCAGCAGTTTCGCCGGGGAATCCTACGAGCAGTACTTC
J: TRBJ2-7; D: NA; size: many; V: TRBV27; CDR3: CASRGTRYEQYF; DNA: TGTGCCAGCAGAGGGACACGATACGAGCAGTACTTC